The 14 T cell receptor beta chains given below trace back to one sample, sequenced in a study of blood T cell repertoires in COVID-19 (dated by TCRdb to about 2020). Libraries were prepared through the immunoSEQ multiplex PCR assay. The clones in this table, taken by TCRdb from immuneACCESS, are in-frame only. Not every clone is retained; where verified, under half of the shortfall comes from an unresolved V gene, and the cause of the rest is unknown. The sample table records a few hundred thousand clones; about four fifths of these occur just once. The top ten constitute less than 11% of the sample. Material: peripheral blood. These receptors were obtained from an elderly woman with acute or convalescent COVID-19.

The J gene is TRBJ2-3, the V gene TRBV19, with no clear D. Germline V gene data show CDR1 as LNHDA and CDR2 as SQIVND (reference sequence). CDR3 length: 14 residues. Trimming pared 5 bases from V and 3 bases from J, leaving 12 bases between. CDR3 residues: CASSSQKNTDTQYF. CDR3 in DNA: TGTGCCAGTAGTTCCCAGAAAAATACAGATACGCAGTATTTT.

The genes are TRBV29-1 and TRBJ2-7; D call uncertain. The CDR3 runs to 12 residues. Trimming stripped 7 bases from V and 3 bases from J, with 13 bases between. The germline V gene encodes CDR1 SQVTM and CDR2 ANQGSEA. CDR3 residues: CSAETHSYEQYF. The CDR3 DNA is TGCAGCGCCGAGACACACAGCTACGAGCAGTACTTC.

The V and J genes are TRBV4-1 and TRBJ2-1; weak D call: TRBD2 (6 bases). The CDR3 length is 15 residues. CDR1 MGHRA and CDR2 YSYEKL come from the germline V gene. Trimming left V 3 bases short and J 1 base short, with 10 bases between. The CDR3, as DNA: TGCGCCAGCAGCCATAGCGGAAGATCCTACAATGAGCAGTTCTTC. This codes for CASSHSGRSYNEQFF.

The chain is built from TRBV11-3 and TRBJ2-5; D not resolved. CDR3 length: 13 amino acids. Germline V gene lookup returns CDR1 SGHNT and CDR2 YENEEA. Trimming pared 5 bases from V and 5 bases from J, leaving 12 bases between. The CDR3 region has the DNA TGTGCCAGCAGCCTACAGAATTCGGAGACCCAGTACTTC. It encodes CASSLQNSETQYF.

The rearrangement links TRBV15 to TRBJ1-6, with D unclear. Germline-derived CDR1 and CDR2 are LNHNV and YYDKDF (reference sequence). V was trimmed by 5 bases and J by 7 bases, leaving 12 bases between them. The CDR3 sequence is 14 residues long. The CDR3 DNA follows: TGTGCCACCAGCCCGTTCAGTCTGAATTCACCCCTCCACTTT. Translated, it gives CATSPFSLNSPLHF.

The CDR3 protein is CASSSTGGSRETQYF. The CDR3 DNA reads as TGTGCCAGCAGCTCAACAGGGGGCTCTAGAGAGACCCAGTACTTC. The genes are TRBV11-2 and TRBJ2-5, with 9 bases identical to TRBD1. This CDR3 is built from 15 residues. The junction had 7 bases not matched to a gene; V was cut back by 4 bases and J by 4 bases. Germline V lookup: CDR1 SGHAT, CDR2 FQNNGV.

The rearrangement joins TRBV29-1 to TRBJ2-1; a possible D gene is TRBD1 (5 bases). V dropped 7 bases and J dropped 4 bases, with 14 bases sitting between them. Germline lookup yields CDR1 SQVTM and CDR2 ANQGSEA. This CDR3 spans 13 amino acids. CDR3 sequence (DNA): TGCAGCGCCCCAGGGTCTGGGTACAATGAGCAGTTCTTC. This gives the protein CSAPGSGYNEQFF.

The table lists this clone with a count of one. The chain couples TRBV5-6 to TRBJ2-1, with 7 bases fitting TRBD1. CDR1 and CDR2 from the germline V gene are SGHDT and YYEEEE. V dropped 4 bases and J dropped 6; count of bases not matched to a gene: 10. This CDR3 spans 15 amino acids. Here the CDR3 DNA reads TGTGCCAGCAGCCTGTGGACAGGACGGACCAATGAGCAGTTCTTC. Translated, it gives CASSLWTGRTNEQFF.

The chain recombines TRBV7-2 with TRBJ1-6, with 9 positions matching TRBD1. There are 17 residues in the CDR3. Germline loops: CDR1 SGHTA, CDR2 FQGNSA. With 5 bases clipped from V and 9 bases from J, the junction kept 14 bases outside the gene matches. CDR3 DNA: TGTGCCAGCAGCACTGCCCGCCTCGGGACAGGGAGTTCACCCCTCCACTTT. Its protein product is CASSTARLGTGSSPLHF.

CDR3 amino acids: CAWSVGDQVGYTF. DNA for the CDR3: TGTGCCTGGAGTGTAGGGGATCAGGTCGGCTACACCTTC. The rearrangement joins TRBV30 to TRBJ1-2; possibly TRBD1 for D (5 bases). Per germline, CDR1 GTSNPN and CDR2 SVGIG (reference sequence). V was trimmed by 0 bases and J by 8 bases, leaving 13 bases between them. CDR3 length equals 13 residues. Together with reference TRBV30 and TRBJ1-2, the CDR3 gives the full variable domain: SQTIHQWPATLVQPVGSPLSLECTVEGTSNPNLYWYRQAAGRGLQLLFYSVGIGQISSEVPQNLSASRPQDRQFILSSKKLLLSDSGFYLCAWSVGDQVGYTFGSGTRLTVV.

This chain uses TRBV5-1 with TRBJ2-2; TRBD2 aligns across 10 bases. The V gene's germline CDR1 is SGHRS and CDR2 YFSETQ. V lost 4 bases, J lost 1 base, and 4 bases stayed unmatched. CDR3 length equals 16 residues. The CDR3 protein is CASSVTSGVNTGELFF. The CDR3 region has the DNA TGCGCCAGCAGCGTAACTAGCGGGGTGAACACCGGGGAGCTGTTTTTT.

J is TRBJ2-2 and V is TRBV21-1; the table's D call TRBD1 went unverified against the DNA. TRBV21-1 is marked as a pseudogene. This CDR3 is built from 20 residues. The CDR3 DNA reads TGTGCCAGCAGCAACCCAAGGGACAGGGGCCCCTCTCCGAACACCGGGGAGCTGTTTTTT. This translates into CASSNPRDRGPSPNTGELFF.

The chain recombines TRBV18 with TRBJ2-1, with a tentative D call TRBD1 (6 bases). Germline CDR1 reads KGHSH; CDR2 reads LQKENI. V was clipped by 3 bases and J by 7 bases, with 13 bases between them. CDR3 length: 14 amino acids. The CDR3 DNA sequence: TGTGCCAGCTCACCGGACCTACAGGGTAATGAGCAGTTCTTC. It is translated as CASSPDLQGNEQFF.

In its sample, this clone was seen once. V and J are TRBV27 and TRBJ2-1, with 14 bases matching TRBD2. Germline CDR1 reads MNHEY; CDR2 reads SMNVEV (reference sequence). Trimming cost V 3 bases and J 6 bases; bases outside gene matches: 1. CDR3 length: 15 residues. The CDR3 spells CASSLTSGRANEQFF. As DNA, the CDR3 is TGTGCCAGCAGTTTGACTAGCGGGAGGGCCAATGAGCAGTTCTTC.